The 6 T cell receptor beta chains in this list originate from one sample, sequenced in a study of control samples from healthy donors and cancer patients. Measured with immunoSEQ multiplex PCR; TCRdb has only the in-frame clones, and not every one. The table records some 150,000 clones, roughly 92% of them present only once. Sequenced: blood. These receptor sequences come from a man aged 50 or older in good health.

V is TRBV5-1 and J is TRBJ1-2; 8 positions agree with TRBD1. Trimming took 3 bases from V and 8 from J; bases not matched to a gene: 12. This CDR3 is built from 15 residues. Germline V gene data show CDR1 as SGHRS and CDR2 as YFSETQ. CDR3 sequence reads: CASSSETGASYGYTF. As DNA, the CDR3 is TGCGCCAGCAGCTCGGAGACAGGGGCGTCATACGGCTACACCTTC.

This chain connects TRBV3-1 (or the pseudogene TRBV3-2) to TRBJ1-2; D perhaps matches TRBD1 (6 bases). Looked up from germline, CDR1 is LGHDT and CDR2 is YNNKEL (reference sequence). There are 14 residues in the CDR3. V was trimmed by 2 bases and J by 7 bases, leaving 14 bases between them. The DNA for the CDR3 is TGTGCCAGCAGCCAAACAGGGTCCTCGGGTGGCTACACCTTC. Encoded protein: CASSQTGSSGGYTF.

V and J are TRBV9 and TRBJ2-1; 9 bases map to TRBD2. CDR3 length: 15 residues. Unmatched junction bases numbered 9, after V lost 4 bases and J lost 7 bases. In germline, CDR1 is SGDLS, CDR2 YYNGEE. The CDR3 is CASSPPRREGNEQFF. CDR3 nucleotides: TGTGCCAGCAGCCCCCCCAGGCGGGAGGGAAATGAGCAGTTCTTC.

The V and J genes are TRBV6-6 and TRBJ2-3; D is unresolved. The CDR3 runs to 16 residues. The V end lost 4 bases, the J end lost 0 bases, and 14 bases lay between the germline ends. Germline CDR1 reads MNHNY; CDR2 reads SVGAGI (reference sequence). The CDR3 protein is CASSSPPDPSTDTQYF. CDR3 nucleotides: TGTGCCAGCAGTTCCCCCCCCGACCCAAGCACAGATACGCAGTATTTT.

The chain has TRBV7-2 and TRBJ2-4; D might be TRBD1 or TRBD2, each matching 6 bases. Trimming cost V 5 bases and J 0 bases, with 8 bases left between them. CDR1 and CDR2 (germline): SGHTA, FQGNSA. The CDR3 has 14 residues. Written as DNA, the CDR3 is TGTGCCAGCAGCGGAGGGGGAGCCAAAAACATTCAGTACTTC. Protein: CASSGGGAKNIQYF.

The rearrangement links TRBV12-3 or TRBV12-4 to TRBJ2-7; the D call may be TRBD1 or TRBD2 (6 bases each). V shed 5 bases and J shed 1 base, with 9 bases lying between them. This CDR3 is 13 amino acids long. Here the CDR3 DNA reads TGTGCCAGCAGTGGGGGGACATCCTACGAGCAGTACTTC. Encoded protein: CASSGGTSYEQYF.